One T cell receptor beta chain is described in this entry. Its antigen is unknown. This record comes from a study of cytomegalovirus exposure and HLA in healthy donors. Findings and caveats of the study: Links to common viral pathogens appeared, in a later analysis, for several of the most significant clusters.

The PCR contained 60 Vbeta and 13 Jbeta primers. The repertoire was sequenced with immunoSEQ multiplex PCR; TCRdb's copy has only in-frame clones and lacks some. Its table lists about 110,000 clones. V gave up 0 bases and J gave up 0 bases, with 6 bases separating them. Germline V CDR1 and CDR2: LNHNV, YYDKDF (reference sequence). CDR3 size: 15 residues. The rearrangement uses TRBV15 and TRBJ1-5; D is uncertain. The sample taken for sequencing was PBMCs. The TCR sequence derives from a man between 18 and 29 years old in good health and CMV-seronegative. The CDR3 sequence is CATSRDLGSNQPQHF. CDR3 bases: TGTGCCACCAGCAGAGATCTAGGTAGCAATCAGCCCCAGCATTTT.